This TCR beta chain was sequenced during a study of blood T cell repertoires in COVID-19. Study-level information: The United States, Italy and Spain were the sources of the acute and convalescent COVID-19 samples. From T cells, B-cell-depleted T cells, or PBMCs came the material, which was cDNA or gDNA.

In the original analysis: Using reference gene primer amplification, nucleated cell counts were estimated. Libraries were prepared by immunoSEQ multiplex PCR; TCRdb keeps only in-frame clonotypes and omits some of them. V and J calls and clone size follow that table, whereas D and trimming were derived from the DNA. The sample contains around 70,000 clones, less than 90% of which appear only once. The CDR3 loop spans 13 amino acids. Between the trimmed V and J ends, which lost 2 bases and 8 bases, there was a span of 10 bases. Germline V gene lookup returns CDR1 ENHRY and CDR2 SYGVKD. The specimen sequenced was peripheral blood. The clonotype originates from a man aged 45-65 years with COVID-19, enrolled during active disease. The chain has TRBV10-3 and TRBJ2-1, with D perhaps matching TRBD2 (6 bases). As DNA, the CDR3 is TGTGCCATCAGTGAGACTAGCACATATGAGCAGTTCTTC. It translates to CAISETSTYEQFF.